This section outlines one TCR beta chain sequence together with its context. The sample originates from a study of blood T cell repertoires in COVID-19. As for the study in general: COVID-19 samples collected from the United States, Italy and Spain covered acute and convalescent phases. PBMCs, B-cell-depleted T cells, or T cells were the source of the cDNA or gDNA that made up the material.

Seattle researchers signed up patients amid active infection and tracked them longitudinally. Per the original methods: Amplification of reference gene primers was used by the study to estimate nucleated cell counts. Assay used: immunoSEQ multiplex PCR; TCRdb lists only in-frame clones, some missing. V, J and clone size are taken as reported in that table, and D and trimming were inferred from the DNA itself. This sample carries about 170,000 clones, roughly 93% of them seen once, and the ten largest clones take roughly 5%. This CDR3 region has 14 residues. The germline CDR1 and CDR2 sequences are MDHEN and SYDVKM. Unmatched junction bases numbered 11, after V lost 10 bases and J lost 3 bases.

The chain recombines TRBV28 with TRBJ2-7; 8 bases agree with TRBD2. The source is a man aged 18 to 30 with COVID-19, enrolled during active disease. The sequenced sample consisted of peripheral blood. The CDR3 sequence is CATDRGGAGYEQYF. The CDR3 DNA follows: TGTGCCACCGATCGGGGGGGGGCAGGCTACGAGCAGTACTTC.